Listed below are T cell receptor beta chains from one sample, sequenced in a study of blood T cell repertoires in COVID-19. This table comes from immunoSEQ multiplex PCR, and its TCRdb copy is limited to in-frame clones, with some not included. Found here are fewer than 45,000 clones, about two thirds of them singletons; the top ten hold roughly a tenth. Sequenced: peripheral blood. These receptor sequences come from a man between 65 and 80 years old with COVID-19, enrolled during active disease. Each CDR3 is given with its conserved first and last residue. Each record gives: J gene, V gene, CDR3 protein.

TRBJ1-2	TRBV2	CASSDRRGDYGYTF
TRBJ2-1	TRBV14	CASSQAAVYNEQFF
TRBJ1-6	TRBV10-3	CAISEGQGDNSPLHF
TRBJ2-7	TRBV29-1	CSVDRDRGSKQYF
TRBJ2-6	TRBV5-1	CASSLTGAGANVLTF
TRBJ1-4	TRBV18	CASSLSRSGVEKLFF
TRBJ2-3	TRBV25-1	CATRRVGDTDTQYF
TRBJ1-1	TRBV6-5	CASSLGVVDTEAFF
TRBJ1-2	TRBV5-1	CASSLQGAERGYTF
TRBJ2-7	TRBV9	CASSVAWGQAYEQYF
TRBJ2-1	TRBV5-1	CASSLAGTDYNEQFF
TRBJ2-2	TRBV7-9	CASSLAHGGARGELFF
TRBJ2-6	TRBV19	CASKSNGANVLTF
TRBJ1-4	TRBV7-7	CASSLDVGAREKLFF
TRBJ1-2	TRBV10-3	CAISELGLSDGYTF
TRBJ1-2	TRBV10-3	CAISGGQGRNYGYTF